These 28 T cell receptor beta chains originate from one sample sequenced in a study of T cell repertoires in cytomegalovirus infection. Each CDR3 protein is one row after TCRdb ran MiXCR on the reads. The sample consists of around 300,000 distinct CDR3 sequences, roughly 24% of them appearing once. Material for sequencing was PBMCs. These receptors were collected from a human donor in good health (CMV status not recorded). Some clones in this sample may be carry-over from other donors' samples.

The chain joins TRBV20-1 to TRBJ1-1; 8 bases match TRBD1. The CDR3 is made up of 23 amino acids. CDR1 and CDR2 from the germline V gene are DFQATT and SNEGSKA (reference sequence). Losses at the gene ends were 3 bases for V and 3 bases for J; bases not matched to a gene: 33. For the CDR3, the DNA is TGCAGTGCTAGGATAGGGCACCGCCTAGGTGGACAGGGCCGAAGAGTTTGGGACACTGAAGCTTTCTTT. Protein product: CSARIGHRLGGQGRRVWDTEAFF.

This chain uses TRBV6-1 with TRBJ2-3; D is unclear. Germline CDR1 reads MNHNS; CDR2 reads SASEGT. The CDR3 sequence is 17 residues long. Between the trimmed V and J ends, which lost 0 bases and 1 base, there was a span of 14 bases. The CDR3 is CASSEANVYEGTDTQYF. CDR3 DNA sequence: TGTGCCAGCAGTGAAGCGAACGTCTACGAGGGCACAGATACGCAGTATTTT.

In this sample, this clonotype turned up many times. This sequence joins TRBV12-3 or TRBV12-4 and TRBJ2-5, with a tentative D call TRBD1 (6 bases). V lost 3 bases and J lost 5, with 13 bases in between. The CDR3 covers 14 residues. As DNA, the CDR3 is TGTGCCAGCAGTTTTACAGGGTCGAGGGAGACCCAGTACTTC. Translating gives CASSFTGSRETQYF.

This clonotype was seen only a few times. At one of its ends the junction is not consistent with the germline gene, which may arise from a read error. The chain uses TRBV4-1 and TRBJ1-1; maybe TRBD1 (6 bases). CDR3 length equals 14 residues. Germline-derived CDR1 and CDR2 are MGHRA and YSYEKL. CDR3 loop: CASSQGMGDTEAFF. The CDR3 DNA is TGTGCCAGCAGCCAGGGGATGGGGGACACTGAAGCTTTCTTT.

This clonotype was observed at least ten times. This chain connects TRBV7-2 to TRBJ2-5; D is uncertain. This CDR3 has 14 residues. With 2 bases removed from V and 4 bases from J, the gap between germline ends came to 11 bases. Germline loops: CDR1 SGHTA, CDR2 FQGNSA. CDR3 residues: CASSLPYQAETQYF. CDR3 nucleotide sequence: TGTGCCAGCAGCTTACCTTATCAGGCAGAGACCCAGTACTTC.

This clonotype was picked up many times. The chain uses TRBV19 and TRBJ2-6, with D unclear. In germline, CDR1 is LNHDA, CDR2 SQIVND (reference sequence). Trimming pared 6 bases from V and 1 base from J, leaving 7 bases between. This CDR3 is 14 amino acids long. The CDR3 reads CASSVVSGANVLTF. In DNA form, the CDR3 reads TGTGCCAGTAGCGTGGTTTCTGGGGCCAACGTCCTGACTTTC.

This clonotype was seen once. Here the CDR3 reads CASSRGAGGPIGELFF. Written as DNA, the CDR3 is TGTGCCAGCAGCCGGGGAGCGGGGGGGCCAATCGGGGAGCTGTTTTTT. The chain carries TRBV7-3 and TRBJ2-2, with 10 bases matching TRBD2. The germline CDR1 and CDR2 sequences are SGHTA and FQGTGA. J lost 7 bases, V lost 5 bases, and 10 bases had no gene match. The CDR3 runs 16 residues.

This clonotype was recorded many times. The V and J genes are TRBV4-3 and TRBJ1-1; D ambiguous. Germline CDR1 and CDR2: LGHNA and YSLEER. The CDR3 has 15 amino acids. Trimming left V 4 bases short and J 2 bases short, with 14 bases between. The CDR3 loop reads CASSLNARTNTEAFF. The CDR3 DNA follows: TGCGCCAGCAGCCTGAATGCCAGGACCAACACTGAAGCTTTCTTT.

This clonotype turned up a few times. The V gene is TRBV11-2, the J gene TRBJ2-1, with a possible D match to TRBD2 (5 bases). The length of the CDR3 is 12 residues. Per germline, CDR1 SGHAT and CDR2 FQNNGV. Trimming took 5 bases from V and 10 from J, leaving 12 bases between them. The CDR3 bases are TGTGCCAGCAGCACCCCGGGGAAAGAGCAGTTCTTC. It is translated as CASSTPGKEQFF.

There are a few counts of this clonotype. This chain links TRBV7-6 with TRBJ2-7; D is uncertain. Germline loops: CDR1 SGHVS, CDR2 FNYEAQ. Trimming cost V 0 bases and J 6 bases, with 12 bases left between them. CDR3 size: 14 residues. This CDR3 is CASSLAGRLAEQYF. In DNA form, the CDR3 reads TGTGCCAGCAGCTTAGCGGGCCGCCTCGCCGAGCAGTACTTC.

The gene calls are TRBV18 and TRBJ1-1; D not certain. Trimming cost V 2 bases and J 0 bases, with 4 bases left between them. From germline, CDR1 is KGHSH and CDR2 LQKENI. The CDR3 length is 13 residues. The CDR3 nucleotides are TGTGCCAGCTCACCAAGCCTGAACACTGAAGCTTTCTTT. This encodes CASSPSLNTEAFF.

The CDR3, as DNA: TGTGCCAGCTCACCGCTAGGACTAGATACGCAGTATTTT. The encoded protein is CASSPLGLDTQYF. The V and J genes are TRBV18 and TRBJ2-3; a possible D gene is TRBD2 (5 bases). Germline CDR1 KGHSH, CDR2 LQKENI. Trimming took 3 bases from V and 5 from J, leaving 9 bases between them. CDR3 length: 13 residues.

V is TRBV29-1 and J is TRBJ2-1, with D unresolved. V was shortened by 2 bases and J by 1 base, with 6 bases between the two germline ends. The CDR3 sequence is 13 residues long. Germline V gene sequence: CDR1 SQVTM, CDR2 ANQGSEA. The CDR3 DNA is TGCAGCGTTGAACTTAAGTCCTACAATGAGCAGTTCTTC. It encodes CSVELKSYNEQFF.

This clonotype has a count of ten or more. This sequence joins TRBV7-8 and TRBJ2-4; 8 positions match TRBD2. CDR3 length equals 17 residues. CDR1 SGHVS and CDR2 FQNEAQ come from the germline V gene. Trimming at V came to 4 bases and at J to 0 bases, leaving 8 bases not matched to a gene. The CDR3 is CASSSEPGGLAKNIQYF. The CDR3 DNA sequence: TGTGCCAGCAGCTCGGAACCGGGAGGGCTAGCCAAAAACATTCAGTACTTC.

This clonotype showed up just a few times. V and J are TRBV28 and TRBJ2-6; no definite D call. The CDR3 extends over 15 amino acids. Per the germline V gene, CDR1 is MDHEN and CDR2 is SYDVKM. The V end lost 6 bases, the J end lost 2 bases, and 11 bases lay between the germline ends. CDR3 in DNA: TGTGCCAGCAGCTCCTCGGGCGCTGGGGCCAACGTCCTGACTTTC. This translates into CASSSSGAGANVLTF.

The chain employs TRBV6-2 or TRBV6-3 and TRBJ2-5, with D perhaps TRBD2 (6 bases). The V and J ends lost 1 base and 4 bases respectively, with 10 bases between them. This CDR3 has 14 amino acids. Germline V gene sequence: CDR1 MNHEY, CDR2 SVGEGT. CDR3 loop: CASSYWRDGETQYF. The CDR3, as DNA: TGTGCCAGCAGTTACTGGAGGGATGGAGAGACCCAGTACTTC.

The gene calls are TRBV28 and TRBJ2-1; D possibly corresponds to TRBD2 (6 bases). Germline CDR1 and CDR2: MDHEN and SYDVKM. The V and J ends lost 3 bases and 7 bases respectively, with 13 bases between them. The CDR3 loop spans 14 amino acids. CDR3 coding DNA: TGTGCCAGCAGTTTCCGGGACTGGGGTAATGAGCAGTTCTTC. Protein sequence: CASSFRDWGNEQFF. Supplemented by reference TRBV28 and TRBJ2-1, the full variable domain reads DVKVTQSSRYLVKRTGEKVFLECVQDMDHENMFWYRQDPGLGLRLIYFSYDVKMKEKGDIPEGYSVSREKKERFSLILESASTNQTSMYLCASSFRDWGNEQFFGPGTRLTVL.

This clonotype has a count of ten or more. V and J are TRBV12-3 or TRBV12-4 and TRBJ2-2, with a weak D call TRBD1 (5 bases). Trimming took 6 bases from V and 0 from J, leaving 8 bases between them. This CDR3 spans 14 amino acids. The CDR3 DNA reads TGTGCCAGCAGGCAGGGCGCGAACACCGGGGAGCTGTTTTTT. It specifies CASRQGANTGELFF.

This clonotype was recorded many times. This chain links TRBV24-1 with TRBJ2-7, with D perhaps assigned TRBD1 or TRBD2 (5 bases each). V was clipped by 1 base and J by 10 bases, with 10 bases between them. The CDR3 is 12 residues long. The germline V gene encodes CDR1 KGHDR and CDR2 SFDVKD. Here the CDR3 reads CATSDFGGPQYF. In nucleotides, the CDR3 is TGTGCCACCAGTGATTTTGGGGGTCCTCAGTACTTC.

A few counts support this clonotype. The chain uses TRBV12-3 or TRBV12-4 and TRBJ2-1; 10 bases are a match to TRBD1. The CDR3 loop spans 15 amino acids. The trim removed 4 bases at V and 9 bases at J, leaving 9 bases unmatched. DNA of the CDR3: TGTGCCAGCAGTTCCCGGGACAGGGGTTTCAGTGAGCAGTTCTTC. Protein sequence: CASSSRDRGFSEQFF.

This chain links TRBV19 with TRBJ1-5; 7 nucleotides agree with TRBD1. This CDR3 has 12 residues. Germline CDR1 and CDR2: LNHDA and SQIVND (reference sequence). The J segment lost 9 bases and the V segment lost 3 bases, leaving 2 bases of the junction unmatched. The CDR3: CASSIPGGPQHF. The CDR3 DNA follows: TGTGCCAGTAGTATCCCAGGGGGGCCCCAGCATTTT.

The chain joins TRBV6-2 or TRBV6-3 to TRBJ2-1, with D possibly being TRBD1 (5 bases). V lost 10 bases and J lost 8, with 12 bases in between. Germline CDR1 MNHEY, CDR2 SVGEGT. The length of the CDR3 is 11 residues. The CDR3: CATSRVDEQFF. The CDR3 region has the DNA TGTGCCACCAGCAGGGTGGATGAGCAGTTCTTC.

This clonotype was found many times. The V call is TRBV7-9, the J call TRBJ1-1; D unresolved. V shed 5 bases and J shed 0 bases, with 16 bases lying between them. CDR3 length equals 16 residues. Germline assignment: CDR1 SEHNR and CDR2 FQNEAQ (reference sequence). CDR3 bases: TGTGCCAGCAGCCTGCAGTGGCCCCCTATGAACACTGAAGCTTTCTTT. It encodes CASSLQWPPMNTEAFF.

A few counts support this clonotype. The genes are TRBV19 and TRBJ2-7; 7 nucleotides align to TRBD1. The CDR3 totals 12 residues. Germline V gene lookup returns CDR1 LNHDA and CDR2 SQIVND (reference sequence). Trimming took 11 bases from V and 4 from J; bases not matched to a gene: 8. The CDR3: CARLGDRYEQYF. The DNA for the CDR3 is TGTGCCCGTCTGGGGGACAGATACGAGCAGTACTTC.

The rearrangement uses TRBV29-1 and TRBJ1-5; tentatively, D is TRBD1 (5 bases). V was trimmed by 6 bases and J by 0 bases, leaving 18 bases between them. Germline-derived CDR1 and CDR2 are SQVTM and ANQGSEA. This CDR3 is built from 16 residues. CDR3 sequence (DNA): TGCAGCGTACTAACCTCAGGAGGGGATAGCAATCAGCCCCAGCATTTT. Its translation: CSVLTSGGDSNQPQHF.

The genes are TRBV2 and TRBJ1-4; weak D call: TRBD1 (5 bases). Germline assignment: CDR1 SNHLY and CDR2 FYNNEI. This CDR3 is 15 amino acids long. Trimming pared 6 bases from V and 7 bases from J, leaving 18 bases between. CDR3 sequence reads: CASRGDFPPGEKLFF. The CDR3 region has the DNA TGTGCCAGCAGGGGGGACTTCCCCCCAGGTGAAAAACTGTTTTTT.

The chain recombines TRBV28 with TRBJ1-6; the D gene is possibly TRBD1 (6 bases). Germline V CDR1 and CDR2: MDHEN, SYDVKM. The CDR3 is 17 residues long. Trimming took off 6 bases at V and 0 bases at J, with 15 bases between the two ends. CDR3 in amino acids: CASSPTDSSSYNSPLHF. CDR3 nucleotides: TGTGCCAGCAGCCCGACGGACAGTAGCTCCTATAATTCACCCCTCCACTTT.

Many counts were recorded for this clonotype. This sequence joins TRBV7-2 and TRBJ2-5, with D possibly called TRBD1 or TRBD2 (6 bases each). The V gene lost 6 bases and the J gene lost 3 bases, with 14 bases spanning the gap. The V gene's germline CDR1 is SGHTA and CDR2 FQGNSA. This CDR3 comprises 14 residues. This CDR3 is CASSPWGAEETQYF. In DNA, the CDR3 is TGTGCCAGCAGTCCCTGGGGGGCTGAAGAGACCCAGTACTTC. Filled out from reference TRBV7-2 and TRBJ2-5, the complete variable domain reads GAGVSQSPSNKVTEKGKDVELRCDPISGHTALYWYRQSLGQGLEFLIYFQGNSAPDKSGLPSDRFSAERTGGSVSTLTIQRTQQEDSAVYLCASSPWGAEETQYFGPGTRLLVL.